This entry lists 16 T cell receptor beta chains sequenced from one sample in a study of persistence of HIV-infected CD4 T cells. The stimulus was an HIV-1 Gag 15-mer peptide pool, around 1.1 ug/peptide/mL. Memory cells lacking CD40L and CD69 with high CD45RO were sorted. Which antigens these TCRs recognize remains unknown. Sequencing used immunoSEQ version 4 in survey mode. TCRdb's table, derived via immunoSEQ multiplex PCR, lists solely in-frame clones and lacks some. The sample consists of 38,000 or so clones, about 83% of them appearing once. The sample here was cultured CD4+ T cells from PBMCs, taken from a patient who received antiretroviral therapy. The source is an adult with HIV. The donor label of this sample is uncertain.

This clone was seen just once. The CDR3 DNA reads as TGTGCCAGCAGCTTAGCGGACAGGGGCCCCACAGATACGCAGTATTTT. Its protein product is CASSLADRGPTDTQYF. This chain uses TRBV7-8 with TRBJ2-3; TRBD1 matches 9 bases. Germline loops: CDR1 SGHVS, CDR2 FQNEAQ. Unmatched junction bases numbered 3, after V lost 0 bases and J lost 2 bases. The CDR3 is 16 amino acids.

The chain combines TRBV3-1 (or the pseudogene TRBV3-2) with TRBJ1-5; TRBD1 matches at 9 bases. CDR3 length: 19 residues. CDR1 is LGHDT and CDR2 is YNNKEL in the germline V gene (reference sequence). With V trimmed by 4 bases and J by 3 bases, 16 bases remained unmatched. The CDR3 is CASSPTPPVGTGNNQPQHF. Written as DNA, the CDR3 is TGTGCCAGCAGCCCAACCCCGCCCGTCGGGACAGGGAACAATCAGCCCCAGCATTTT.

The chain has TRBV2 and TRBJ1-3; a weak D match, TRBD1 (6 bases). This CDR3 has 19 amino acids. Germline values: CDR1 SNHLY, CDR2 FYNNEI. V shed 0 bases and J shed 0 bases, with 18 bases lying between them. CDR3 bases: TGTGCCAGCAGTGAAGCCCCAAGGCAGGGGAAAAGCTCTGGAAACACCATATATTTT. Its translation: CASSEAPRQGKSSGNTIYF.

V is TRBV7-8 and J is TRBJ1-2; D possibly corresponds to TRBD1 (5 bases). This CDR3 is 16 amino acids long. V was pared by 3 bases and J by 0 bases, with 14 bases between. Germline V lookup: CDR1 SGHVS, CDR2 FQNEAQ. This chain's CDR3 is CASSFYTGAANYGYTF. The CDR3 DNA reads TGTGCCAGCAGCTTCTACACAGGAGCCGCTAACTATGGCTACACCTTC.

The chain joins TRBV28 to TRBJ2-7; 10 bases align to TRBD1. The CDR3 has 14 amino acids. Trimming at V came to 5 bases and at J to 1 base, leaving 2 bases not matched to a gene. Germline CDR1 reads MDHEN; CDR2 reads SYDVKM. The CDR3, as DNA: TGTGCCAGCAGTACGGGACAGGGGTCCTACGAGCAGTACTTC. This codes for CASSTGQGSYEQYF.

The rearrangement uses TRBV7-7 and TRBJ2-4; possibly TRBD1 for D (5 bases). V gave up 1 base and J gave up 0 bases, with 10 bases separating them. The germline V gene has CDR1 SSHAT and CDR2 FNYEAQ (reference sequence). The CDR3 is 16 amino acids. CDR3 bases: TGTGCCAGCAGCTTAGGGGCAGGGATAGCCAAAAACATTCAGTACTTC. Translating gives CASSLGAGIAKNIQYF.

CDR3: CASRGGNTIYF. The CDR3, as DNA: TGTGCCAGCAGGGGCGGAAACACCATATATTTT. The chain links TRBV21-1 to TRBJ1-3; TRBD1, the table's D call, lacks a check against the DNA. TRBV21-1 is described as a pseudogene. The CDR3 sequence is 11 residues long.

This rearrangement joins TRBV29-1 to TRBJ1-5, with a possible D match to TRBD1 (6 bases). The germline gives CDR1 SQVTM, CDR2 ANQGSEA. V shed 6 bases and J shed 6 bases, with 15 bases lying between them. The CDR3 has 13 amino acids. This CDR3 reads CSVADGGGQPQHF. The DNA of the CDR3 is TGCAGCGTAGCCGATGGAGGGGGTCAGCCCCAGCATTTT.

The CDR3 here is CASRGTGAQDEQFF. The CDR3 DNA follows: TGTGCCAGCAGGGGGACAGGGGCCCAAGATGAGCAGTTCTTC. The chain combines TRBV2 with TRBJ2-1; 10 bases fit TRBD1. The germline CDR1 and CDR2 sequences are SNHLY and FYNNEI. The CDR3 extends over 14 amino acids. Trimming took 6 bases from V and 8 from J; bases not matched to a gene: 7.

J is TRBJ2-7 and V is TRBV6-5, with 9 bases aligning to TRBD1. Germline CDR1 reads MNHEY; CDR2 reads SVGAGI. Trimming cost V 7 bases and J 3 bases; bases outside gene matches: 4. The CDR3 length is 13 residues. The CDR3 region is CASTWDRVYEQYF. DNA of the CDR3: TGTGCCAGCACTTGGGACAGGGTCTACGAGCAGTACTTC.

The V call is TRBV15, the J call TRBJ2-7, with D possibly being TRBD1 or TRBD2 (5 bases each). Trimming pared 0 bases from V and 0 bases from J, leaving 6 bases between. CDR3 size: 14 residues. The germline CDR1 and CDR2 sequences are LNHNV and YYDKDF (reference sequence). The DNA for the CDR3 is TGTGCCACCAGCAGAGATGGGACCTCCTACGAGCAGTACTTC. This sequence encodes CATSRDGTSYEQYF.

CDR3 sequence: CASSMGGSNVYEQYF. The DNA of the CDR3 is TGTGCCAGTAGTATGGGGGGGAGTAATGTCTACGAGCAGTACTTC. The chain has TRBV19 and TRBJ2-7; 7 bases are a match to TRBD2. Germline assignment: CDR1 LNHDA and CDR2 SQIVND (reference sequence). Trimming at V came to 3 bases and at J to 3 bases, leaving 8 bases not matched to a gene. CDR3 length: 15 residues.

The rearrangement uses TRBV6-4 and TRBJ2-2, with 13 bases aligning to TRBD2. V lost 8 bases, J lost 7 bases, and 7 bases stayed unmatched. CDR3 length: 15 amino acids. The germline CDR1 and CDR2 sequences are MRHNA and SNTAGT. This chain's CDR3 is CASRRLAGGHGELFF. The CDR3 DNA reads as TGTGCCAGCCGACGACTAGCGGGGGGTCACGGGGAGCTGTTTTTT.

V usage is TRBV10-3 and J usage is TRBJ1-6; no definite D call. CDR1 is ENHRY and CDR2 is SYGVKD in the germline V gene. Trimming removed 6 bases from V and 7 bases from J, with 13 bases in between. The CDR3 contains 14 residues. In nucleotides, the CDR3 is TGTGCCATCAGGTCAGTCACCGTGAATTCACCCCTCCACTTT. As protein: CAIRSVTVNSPLHF.

The J gene is TRBJ2-2, the V gene TRBV5-6, with D unclear. Trimming stripped 1 base from V and 2 bases from J, with 9 bases between. The germline gives CDR1 SGHDT, CDR2 YYEEEE. CDR3 length: 15 residues. The CDR3: CASSLLRKNTGELFF. The CDR3 coding sequence is TGTGCCAGCAGCTTGTTAAGGAAAAACACCGGGGAGCTGTTTTTT. Variable domain in full (rest from reference TRBV5-6 and TRBJ2-2): DAGVTQSPTHLIKTRGQQVTLRCSPKSGHDTVSWYQQALGQGPQFIFQYYEEEERQRGNFPDRFSGHQFPNYSSELNVNALLLGDSALYLCASSLLRKNTGELFFGEGSRLTVL.

The rearrangement uses TRBV10-3 and TRBJ2-7, with 9 bases aligning to TRBD1. V was clipped by 3 bases and J by 7 bases; unmatched bases: 13. Germline V lookup: CDR1 ENHRY, CDR2 SYGVKD. The CDR3 is 16 amino acids. The CDR3 region is CAISDLKGQGVLEQYF. CDR3 coding DNA: TGTGCCATCAGTGACTTAAAGGGACAGGGTGTGTTAGAGCAGTACTTC.